The text below deals with one TCR beta chain. Generated by immunoSEQ multiplex PCR, the TCRdb table keeps only in-frame clones and is missing some. Here the sample spans about 310,000 clones, around 90% being singletons. CDR1 and CDR2 (germline): KGHSH, LQKENI. Trimming removed 0 bases from V and 4 bases from J, with 6 bases in between. The CDR3 spans 14 residues. This sample is part of a study of blood T cell repertoires in COVID-19. The source is a woman between 35 and 50 years old with COVID-19, enrolled during active disease. Sequenced input: peripheral blood. This chain joins TRBV18 and TRBJ2-2; maybe TRBD2 (6 bases). CDR3 nucleotide sequence: TGTGCCAGCTCACCACCCGGGGGCACCGGGGAGCTGTTTTTT. It yields the protein CASSPPGGTGELFF.